The present entry profiles one T cell receptor (beta chain) with its context. This sample is part of a study of blood T cell repertoires in COVID-19. Study-wide background: Acute and convalescent COVID-19 samples came from the United States, Italy and Spain. PBMCs, B-cell-depleted T cells, or T cells were the source of the cDNA or gDNA that made up the material.

In the original processing: Cell counts per sample came from amplifying reference gene primers. Produced via immunoSEQ multiplex PCR; TCRdb's table is partial and in-frame only. V and J calls and clone size come straight from that table; D and trimming were deduced from the DNA. The top ten clones hold under 1.5% of a sample with 100,000 to 150,000 clones, roughly 84% of them seen once. The receptor comes from a man between 60 and 70 years old with acute or convalescent COVID-19. Sequencing was done on a sample of peripheral blood.

This CDR3 is CASSYSVRGDTEAFF. As DNA, the CDR3 is TGTGCCAGCAGTTACTCGGTCAGGGGGGACACTGAAGCTTTCTTT. V usage is TRBV6-6 and J usage is TRBJ1-1; 7 nucleotides agree with TRBD1. Per germline, CDR1 MNHNY and CDR2 SVGAGI (reference sequence). Trimming at V came to 0 bases and at J to 3 bases, leaving 4 bases not matched to a gene. The CDR3 is 15 amino acids.